This entry describes one TCR beta chain. These data are taken from a study of blood T cell repertoires in COVID-19. As for the study in general: Samples representing acute and convalescent COVID-19 were sourced from the United States, Italy and Spain. The cDNA or gDNA used as material had been derived from T cells, B-cell-depleted T cells, or PBMCs.

In the authors' methods: Estimation of nucleated cell counts was performed using reference gene primer amplification. Here immunoSEQ multiplex PCR was the method, and the copy in TCRdb shows in-frame clones only, minus some. From that table come the V and J calls and clone size; the DNA was used to work out D and trimming. The sample has approximately 48,000 clones, 75% to 90% seen once; the top ten hold less than 6.5%. This CDR3 has 16 residues. V was trimmed by 0 bases and J by 2 bases, leaving 11 bases between them. The germline V gene encodes CDR1 SGHRS and CDR2 YFSETQ. This chain links TRBV5-1 with TRBJ2-2, with a tentative D call TRBD1 (6 bases). Specimen: peripheral blood. This receptor was obtained from a man aged 55 to 70 with acute or convalescent COVID-19. The CDR3 DNA is TGCGCCAGCAGCTTGGCCGGGACATTTAACACCGGGGAGCTGTTTTTT. Amino acids: CASSLAGTFNTGELFF. The full variable domain, rest sourced from reference TRBV5-1 and TRBJ2-2, is KAGVTQTPRYLIKTRGQQVTLSCSPISGHRSVSWYQQTPGQGLQFLFEYFSETQRNKGNFPGRFSGRQFSNSRSEMNVSTLELGDSALYLCASSLAGTFNTGELFFGEGSRLTVL.